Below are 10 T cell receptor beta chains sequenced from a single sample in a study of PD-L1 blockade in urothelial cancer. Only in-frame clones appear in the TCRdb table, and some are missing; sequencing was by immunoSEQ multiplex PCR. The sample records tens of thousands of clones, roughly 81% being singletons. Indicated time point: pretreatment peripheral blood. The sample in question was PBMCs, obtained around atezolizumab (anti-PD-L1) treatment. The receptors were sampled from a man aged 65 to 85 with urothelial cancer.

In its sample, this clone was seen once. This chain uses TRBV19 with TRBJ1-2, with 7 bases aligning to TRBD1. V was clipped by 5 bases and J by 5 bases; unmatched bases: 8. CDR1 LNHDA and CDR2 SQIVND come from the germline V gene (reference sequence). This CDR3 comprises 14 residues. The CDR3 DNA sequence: TGTGCCAGTAGTCCTGGACAGGCGACATATGGCTACACCTTC. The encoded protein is CASSPGQATYGYTF.

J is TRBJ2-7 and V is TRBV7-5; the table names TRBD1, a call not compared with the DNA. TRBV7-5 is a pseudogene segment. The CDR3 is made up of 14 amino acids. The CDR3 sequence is CARSLSAGEYEQYF. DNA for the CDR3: TGTGCCAGAAGCTTATCGGCAGGGGAATACGAGCAGTACTTC.

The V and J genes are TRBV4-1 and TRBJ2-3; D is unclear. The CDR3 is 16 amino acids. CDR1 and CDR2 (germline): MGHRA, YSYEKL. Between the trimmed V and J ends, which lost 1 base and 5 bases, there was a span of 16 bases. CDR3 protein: CASSQGGRSPVDTQYF. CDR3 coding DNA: TGCGCCAGCAGCCAAGGTGGGCGCTCCCCGGTAGATACGCAGTATTTT.

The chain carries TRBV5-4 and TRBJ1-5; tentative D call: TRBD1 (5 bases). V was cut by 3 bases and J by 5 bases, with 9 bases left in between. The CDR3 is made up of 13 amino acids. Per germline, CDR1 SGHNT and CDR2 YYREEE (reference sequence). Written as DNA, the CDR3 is TGTGCCAGCAGCTCCGACAGCGATCAGCCCCAGCATTTT. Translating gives CASSSDSDQPQHF.

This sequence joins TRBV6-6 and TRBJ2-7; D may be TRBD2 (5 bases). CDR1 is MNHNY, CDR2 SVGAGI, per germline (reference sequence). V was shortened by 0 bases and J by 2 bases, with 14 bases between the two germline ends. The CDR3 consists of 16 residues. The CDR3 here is CASSYSRVVQAYEQYF. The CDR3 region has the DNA TGTGCCAGCAGTTACTCGAGGGTAGTGCAGGCCTACGAGCAGTACTTC.

The CDR3 region has the DNA TGTGCCAGCAGCGAACCTGGGGGGGAGACCCAGTACTTC. It encodes CASSEPGGETQYF. This chain joins TRBV7-6 and TRBJ2-5; D perhaps matches TRBD2 (6 bases). There are 13 residues in the CDR3. CDR1 and CDR2 (germline): SGHVS, FNYEAQ. V lost 5 bases and J lost 5, with 12 bases in between.

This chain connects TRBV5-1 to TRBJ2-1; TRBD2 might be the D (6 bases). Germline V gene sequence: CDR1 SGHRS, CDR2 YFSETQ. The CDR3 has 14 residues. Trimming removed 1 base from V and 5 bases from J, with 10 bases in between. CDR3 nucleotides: TGCGCCAGCAGCTTGACTAGCTGGGACAATGAGCAGTTCTTC. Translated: CASSLTSWDNEQFF.

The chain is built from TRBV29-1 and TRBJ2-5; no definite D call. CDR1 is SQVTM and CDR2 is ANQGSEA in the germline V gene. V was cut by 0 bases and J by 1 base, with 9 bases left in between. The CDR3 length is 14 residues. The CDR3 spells CSVEDLWPQETQYF. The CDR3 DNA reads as TGCAGCGTTGAAGATCTGTGGCCCCAAGAGACCCAGTACTTC.

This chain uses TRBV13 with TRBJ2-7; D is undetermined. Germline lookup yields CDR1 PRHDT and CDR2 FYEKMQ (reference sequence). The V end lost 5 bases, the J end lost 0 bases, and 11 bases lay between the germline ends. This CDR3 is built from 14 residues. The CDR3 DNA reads TGTGCCAGCAGCCCCCCAGCGCACTCCTACGAGCAGTACTTC. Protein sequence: CASSPPAHSYEQYF. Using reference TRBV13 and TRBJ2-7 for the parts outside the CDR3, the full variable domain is AAGVIQSPRHLIKEKRETATLKCYPIPRHDTVYWYQQGPGQDPQFLISFYEKMQSDKGSIPDRFSAQQFSDYHSELNMSSLELGDSALYFCASSPPAHSYEQYFGPGTRLTVT.

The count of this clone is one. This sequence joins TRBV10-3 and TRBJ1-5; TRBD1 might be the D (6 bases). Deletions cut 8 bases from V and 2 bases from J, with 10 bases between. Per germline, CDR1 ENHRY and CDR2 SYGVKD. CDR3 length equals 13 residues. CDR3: CAIGGSGNQPQHF. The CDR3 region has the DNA TGTGCCATCGGGGGCTCGGGCAATCAGCCCCAGCATTTT.